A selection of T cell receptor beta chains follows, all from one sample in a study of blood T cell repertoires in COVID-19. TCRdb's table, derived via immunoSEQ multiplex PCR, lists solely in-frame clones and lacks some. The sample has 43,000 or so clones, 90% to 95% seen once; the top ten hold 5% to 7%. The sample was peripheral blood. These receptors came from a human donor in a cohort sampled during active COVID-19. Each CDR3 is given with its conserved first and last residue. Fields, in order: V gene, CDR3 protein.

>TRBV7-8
CASSLGSSSYNEQFF
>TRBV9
CASSDHVEDHYTDTQYF
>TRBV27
CASSSSSNEQFF
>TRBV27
CASRPGTGGIYGYTF
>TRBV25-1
CASSGTGGQTYEQYF
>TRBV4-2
CASRPGLAGGHQETQYF
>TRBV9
CASSADRDTEAFF
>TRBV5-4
CASSSTGQGAREQYF
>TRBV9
CASSAGTGGSYNEQFF
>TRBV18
CASSPGAGETQYF
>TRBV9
CASSGQISTDTQYF
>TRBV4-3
CASSQQYNDIQYF
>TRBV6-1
CASSEAGGAGSYEQYF
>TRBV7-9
CAGKTDVSTGELFF
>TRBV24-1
CATSVGTSGGAGGNEQFF
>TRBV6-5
CAGEGQLYGYTF